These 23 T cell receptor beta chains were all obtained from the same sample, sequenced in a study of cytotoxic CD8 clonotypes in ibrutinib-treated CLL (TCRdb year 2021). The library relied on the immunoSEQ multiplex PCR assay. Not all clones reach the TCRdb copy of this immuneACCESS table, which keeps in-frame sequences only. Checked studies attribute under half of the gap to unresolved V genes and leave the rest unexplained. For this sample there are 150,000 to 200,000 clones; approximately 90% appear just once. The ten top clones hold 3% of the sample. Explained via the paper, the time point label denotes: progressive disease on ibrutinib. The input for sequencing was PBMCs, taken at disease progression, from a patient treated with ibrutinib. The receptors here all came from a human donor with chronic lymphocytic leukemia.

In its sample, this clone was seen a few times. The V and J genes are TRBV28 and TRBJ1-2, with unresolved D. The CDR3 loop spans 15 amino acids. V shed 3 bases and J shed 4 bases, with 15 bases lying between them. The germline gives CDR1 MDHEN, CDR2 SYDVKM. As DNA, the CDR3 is TGTGCCAGCAGTTTTGAGGGCGCCAGTCTCTATGGCTACACCTTC. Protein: CASSFEGASLYGYTF.

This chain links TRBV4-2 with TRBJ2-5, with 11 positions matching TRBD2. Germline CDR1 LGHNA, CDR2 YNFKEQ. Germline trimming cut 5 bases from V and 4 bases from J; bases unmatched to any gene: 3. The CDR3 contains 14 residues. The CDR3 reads CASSSTSGTETQYF. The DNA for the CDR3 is TGTGCCAGCAGCTCGACTAGCGGGACAGAGACCCAGTACTTC.

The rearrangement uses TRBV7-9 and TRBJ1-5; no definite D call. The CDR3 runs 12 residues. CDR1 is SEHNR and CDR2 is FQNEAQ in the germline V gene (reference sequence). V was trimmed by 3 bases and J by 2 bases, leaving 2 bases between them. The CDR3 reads CASSFGNQPQHF. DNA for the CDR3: TGTGCCAGCAGCTTTGGCAATCAGCCCCAGCATTTT.

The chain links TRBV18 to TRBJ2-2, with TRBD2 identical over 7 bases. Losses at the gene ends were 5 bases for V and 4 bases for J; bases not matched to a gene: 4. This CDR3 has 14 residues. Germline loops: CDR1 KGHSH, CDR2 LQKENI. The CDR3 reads CASSELASTGELFF. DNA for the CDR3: TGTGCCAGCTCAGAACTAGCGAGCACCGGGGAGCTGTTTTTT.

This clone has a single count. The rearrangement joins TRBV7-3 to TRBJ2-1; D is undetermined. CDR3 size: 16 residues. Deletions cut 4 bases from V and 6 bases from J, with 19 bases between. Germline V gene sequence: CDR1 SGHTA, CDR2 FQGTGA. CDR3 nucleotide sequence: TGTGCCAGCAGCTCGCTCGCGGACGCCCCCCTCAATGAGCAGTTCTTC. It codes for CASSSLADAPLNEQFF.

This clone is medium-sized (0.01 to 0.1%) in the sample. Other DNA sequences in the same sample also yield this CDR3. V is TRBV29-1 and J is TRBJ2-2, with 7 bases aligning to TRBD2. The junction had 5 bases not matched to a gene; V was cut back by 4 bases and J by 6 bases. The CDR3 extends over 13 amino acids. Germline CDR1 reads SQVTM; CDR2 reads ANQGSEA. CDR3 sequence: CSVVLGGAGELFF. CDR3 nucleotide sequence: TGCAGCGTTGTATTGGGAGGGGCCGGGGAGCTGTTTTTT.

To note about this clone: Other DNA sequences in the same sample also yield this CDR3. CDR3 loop: CASSESKRVAGPYNEQFF. The DNA of the CDR3 is TGCGCCAGCAGTGAATCCAAGAGGGTAGCGGGACCTTACAATGAGCAGTTCTTC. The chain is built from TRBV10-1 and TRBJ2-1; 8 nucleotides align to TRBD2. Germline V gene lookup returns CDR1 WNHNN and CDR2 SYGVQD (reference sequence). The CDR3 length is 18 residues. V gave up 3 bases and J gave up 4 bases; unmatched junction bases: 14.

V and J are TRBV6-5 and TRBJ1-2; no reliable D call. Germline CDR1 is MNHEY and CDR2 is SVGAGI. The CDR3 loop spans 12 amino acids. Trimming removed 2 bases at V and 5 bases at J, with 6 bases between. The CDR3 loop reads CASSYETYGYTF. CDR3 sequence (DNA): TGTGCCAGCAGTTACGAGACATATGGCTACACCTTC.

The CDR3 DNA reads as TGTGCCAGCAGCCCCCCCGTTGGCAGGGTATCTGCTGGGGCCAACGTCCTGACTTTC. Encoded protein: CASSPPVGRVSAGANVLTF. The rearrangement links TRBV5-6 to TRBJ2-6; TRBD1 might be the D (5 bases). Germline V gives CDR1 SGHDT, CDR2 YYEEEE. The length of the CDR3 is 19 residues. V was trimmed by 4 bases and J by 2 bases, leaving 22 bases between them.

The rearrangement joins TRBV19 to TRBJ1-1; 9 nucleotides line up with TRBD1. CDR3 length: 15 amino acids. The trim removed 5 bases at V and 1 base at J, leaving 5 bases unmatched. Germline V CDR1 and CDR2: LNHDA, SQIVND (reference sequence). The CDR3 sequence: CASSSGQGRNTEAFF. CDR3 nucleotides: TGTGCCAGTAGTTCCGGACAGGGGAGGAACACTGAAGCTTTCTTT.

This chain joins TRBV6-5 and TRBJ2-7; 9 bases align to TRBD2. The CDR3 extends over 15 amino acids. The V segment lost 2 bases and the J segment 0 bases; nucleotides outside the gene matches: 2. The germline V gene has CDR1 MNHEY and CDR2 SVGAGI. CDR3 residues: CASSYAGGRSYEQYF. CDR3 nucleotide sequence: TGTGCCAGCAGTTACGCGGGGGGGCGCTCCTACGAGCAGTACTTC.

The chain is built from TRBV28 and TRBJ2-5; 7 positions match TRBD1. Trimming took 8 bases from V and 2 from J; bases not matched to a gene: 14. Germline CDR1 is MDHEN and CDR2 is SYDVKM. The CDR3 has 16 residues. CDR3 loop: CASSKVGTVLQETQYF. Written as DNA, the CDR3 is TGTGCCAGCTCCAAGGTCGGGACAGTTTTACAAGAGACCCAGTACTTC.

CDR3 nucleotide sequence: TGTGCCAGCAGTTTATCGGAGGGGGGCACTGAAGCTTTCTTT. Its translation: CASSLSEGGTEAFF. The chain combines TRBV27 with TRBJ1-1; D possibly corresponds to TRBD1 (6 bases). The CDR3 covers 14 residues. Germline values: CDR1 MNHEY, CDR2 SMNVEV (reference sequence). The V end was cut by 0 bases, the J end by 4 bases, with 9 bases between.

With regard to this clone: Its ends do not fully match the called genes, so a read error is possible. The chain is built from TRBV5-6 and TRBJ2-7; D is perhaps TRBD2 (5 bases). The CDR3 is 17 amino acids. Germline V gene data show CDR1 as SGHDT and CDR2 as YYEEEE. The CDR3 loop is CASRLGPGRMVTYEQYF. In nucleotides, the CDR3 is TGTGCCAGCAGATTGGGCCCGGGGAGAATGGTAACCTACGAGCAGTACTTC.

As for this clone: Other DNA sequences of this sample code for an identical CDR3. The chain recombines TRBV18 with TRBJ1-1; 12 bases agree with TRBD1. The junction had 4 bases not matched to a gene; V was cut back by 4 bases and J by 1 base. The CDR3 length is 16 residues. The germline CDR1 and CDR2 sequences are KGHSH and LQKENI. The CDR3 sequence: CASSLRDRGPNTEAFF. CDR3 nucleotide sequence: TGTGCCAGCTCACTCCGGGACAGGGGGCCGAACACTGAAGCTTTCTTT.

CDR3 sequence: CAWSPGQINEKLFF. Written as DNA, the CDR3 is TGTGCCTGGAGCCCGGGACAGATTAATGAAAAACTGTTTTTT. The chain links TRBV30 to TRBJ1-4; 7 bases align to TRBD1. This CDR3 is 14 amino acids long. The ends lost 3 bases at V and 4 bases at J; junction bases unmatched: 5. Germline V CDR1 and CDR2: GTSNPN, SVGIG (reference sequence).

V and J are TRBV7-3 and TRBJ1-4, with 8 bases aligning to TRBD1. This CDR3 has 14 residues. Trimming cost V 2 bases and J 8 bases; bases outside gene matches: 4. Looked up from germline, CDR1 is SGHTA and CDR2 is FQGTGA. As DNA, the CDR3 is TGTGCCAGCAGCTTATCGGGGACAGGAGAAAAACTGTTTTTT. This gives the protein CASSLSGTGEKLFF.

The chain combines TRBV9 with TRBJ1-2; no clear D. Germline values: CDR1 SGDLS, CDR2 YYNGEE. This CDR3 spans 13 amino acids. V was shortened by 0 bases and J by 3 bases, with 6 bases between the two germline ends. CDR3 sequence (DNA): TGTGCCAGCAGCGTAGACAGCGACTATGGCTACACCTTC. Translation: CASSVDSDYGYTF.

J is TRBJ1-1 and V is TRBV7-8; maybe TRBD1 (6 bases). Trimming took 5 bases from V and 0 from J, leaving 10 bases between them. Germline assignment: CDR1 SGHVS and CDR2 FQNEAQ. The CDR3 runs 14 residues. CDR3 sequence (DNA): TGTGCCAGCAGCGCCGACAGGTTGAACACTGAAGCTTTCTTT. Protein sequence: CASSADRLNTEAFF.

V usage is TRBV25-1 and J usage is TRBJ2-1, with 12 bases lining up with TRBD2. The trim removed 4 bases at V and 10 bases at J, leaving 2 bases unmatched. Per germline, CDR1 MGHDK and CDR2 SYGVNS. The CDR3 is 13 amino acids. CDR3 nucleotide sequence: TGTGCCAGCAGTGTACTAGCGGGAGGAGAGCAGTTCTTC. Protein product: CASSVLAGGEQFF.

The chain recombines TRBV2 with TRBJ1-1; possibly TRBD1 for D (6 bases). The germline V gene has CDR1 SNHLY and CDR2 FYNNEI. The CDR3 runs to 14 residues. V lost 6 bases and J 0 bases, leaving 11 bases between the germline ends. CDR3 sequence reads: CASRIRGMNTEAFF. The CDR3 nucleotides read TGTGCCAGCAGGATAAGGGGGATGAACACTGAAGCTTTCTTT.

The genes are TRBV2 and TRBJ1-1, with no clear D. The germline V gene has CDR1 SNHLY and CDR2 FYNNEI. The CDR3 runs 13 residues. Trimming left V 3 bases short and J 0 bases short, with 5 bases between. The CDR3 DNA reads TGTGCCAGCAGTGATTTGATGAACACTGAAGCTTTCTTT. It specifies CASSDLMNTEAFF.

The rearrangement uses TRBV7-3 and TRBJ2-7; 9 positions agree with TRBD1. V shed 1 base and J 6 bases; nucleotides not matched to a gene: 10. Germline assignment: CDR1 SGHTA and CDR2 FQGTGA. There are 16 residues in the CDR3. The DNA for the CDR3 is TGTGCCAGCAGCTTAAACCCTCCCGGACAGGGGCCCGAGCAGTACTTC. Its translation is CASSLNPPGQGPEQYF.